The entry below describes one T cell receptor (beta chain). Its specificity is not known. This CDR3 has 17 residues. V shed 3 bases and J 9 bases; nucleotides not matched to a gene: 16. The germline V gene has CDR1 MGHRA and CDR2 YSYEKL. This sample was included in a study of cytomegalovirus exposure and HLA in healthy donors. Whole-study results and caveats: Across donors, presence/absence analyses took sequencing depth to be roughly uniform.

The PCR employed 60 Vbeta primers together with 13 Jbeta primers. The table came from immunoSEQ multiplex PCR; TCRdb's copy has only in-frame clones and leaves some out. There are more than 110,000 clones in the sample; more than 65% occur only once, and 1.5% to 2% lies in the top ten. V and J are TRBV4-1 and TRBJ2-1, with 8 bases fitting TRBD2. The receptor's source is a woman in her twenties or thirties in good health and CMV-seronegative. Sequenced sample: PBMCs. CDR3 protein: CASSQDGSAGVGVEQFF. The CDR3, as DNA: TGCGCCAGCAGCCAGGATGGCTCAGCGGGAGTCGGGGTTGAGCAGTTCTTC.